Below are 5 T cell receptor beta chains sequenced from a single sample in a study of shared clonotypes between healthy human individuals. Profiled with immunoSEQ multiplex PCR; TCRdb holds only in-frame clones, not every one. The data show roughly 2,000,000 clones, just over 90% seen once. Naive CD8 populations comprised CD45RO-negative cells positively selected for CCR7, excluding terminally differentiated effector memory CD45RA+ cells. What was sequenced was naive CD8+ T cells from PBMCs. Receptors were obtained from a man between 18 and 35 years old in good health. Some clones in this sample may be carry-over from other donors' samples.

The rearrangement uses TRBV7-9 and TRBJ2-5; D uncertain. Between the trimmed V and J ends, which lost 2 bases and 3 bases, there was a span of 4 bases. This CDR3 is 12 amino acids long. In germline, CDR1 is SEHNR, CDR2 FQNEAQ (reference sequence). The CDR3 nucleotides read TGTGCCAGCAGCTTAATGGAAGAGACCCAGTACTTC. Protein: CASSLMEETQYF.

A remark on this clone: Other DNA sequences of this sample code for an identical CDR3. V is TRBV19 and J is TRBJ1-5; no firm D call. This CDR3 comprises 15 residues. Germline lookup yields CDR1 LNHDA and CDR2 SQIVND (reference sequence). The V end was cut by 3 bases, the J end by 0 bases, with 9 bases between. CDR3 region: CASSIMGNSNQPQHF. CDR3 bases: TGTGCCAGTAGTATTATGGGGAATAGCAATCAGCCCCAGCATTTT.

The chain has TRBV7-8 and TRBJ2-1; the match to TRBD1 covers 9 bases. After removal of 3 bases from V and 4 bases from J, the junction contained 7 bases not matched to a gene. Germline loops: CDR1 SGHVS, CDR2 FQNEAQ. This CDR3 comprises 16 residues. DNA of the CDR3: TGTGCCAGCAGCTTGGGGGGGACAGGGAGATACAATGAGCAGTTCTTC. Translated: CASSLGGTGRYNEQFF.

The chain combines TRBV7-9 with TRBJ2-2; TRBD1 is a possible D gene (8 bases). The CDR3 extends over 18 amino acids. From germline, CDR1 is SEHNR and CDR2 FQNEAQ (reference sequence). Trimming pared 5 bases from V and 1 base from J, leaving 20 bases between. The CDR3 spells CASSPQGAASGNTGELFF. CDR3 nucleotides: TGTGCCAGCAGCCCCCAGGGGGCGGCTAGCGGGAACACCGGGGAGCTGTTTTTT.

The chain links TRBV27 to TRBJ2-7, with a tentative D call TRBD2 (5 bases). V was shortened by 8 bases and J by 5 bases, with 13 bases between the two germline ends. Looked up from germline, CDR1 is MNHEY and CDR2 is SMNVEV (reference sequence). The CDR3 is made up of 12 amino acids. CDR3 loop: CASHAGFHEQYF. The DNA for the CDR3 is TGTGCCAGCCATGCGGGCTTCCACGAGCAGTACTTC.